This T cell receptor beta chain appears in the sequencing data of a study of blood T cell repertoires in COVID-19. Study-level background: COVID-19 samples, acute and convalescent, were from the United States, Italy and Spain. Nucleic acid was either cDNA or gDNA, and it came from T cells, B-cell-depleted T cells, or PBMCs.

Germline values: CDR1 MDHEN, CDR2 SYDVKM. V gave up 5 bases and J gave up 3 bases, with 14 bases separating them. The CDR3 consists of 14 residues. Per the study methods: Reference gene primer amplification gave estimated nucleated cell counts. Assay: immunoSEQ multiplex PCR; the TCRdb copy retains only in-frame clones and omits some. The DNA gave D and trimming, while V, J and clone size come from that table. The sample yields a few hundred thousand clones, about nine tenths seen once. What was sequenced was peripheral blood. This chain connects TRBV28 to TRBJ2-7, with D tentatively TRBD2 (6 bases). The source is a woman aged 55-69 years with acute or convalescent COVID-19. CDR3 sequence: CASSAPPGSYEQYF. The CDR3 DNA sequence: TGTGCCAGCAGTGCCCCCCCCGGGAGCTACGAGCAGTACTTC. The full variable domain, rest sourced from reference TRBV28 and TRBJ2-7, is DVKVTQSSRYLVKRTGEKVFLECVQDMDHENMFWYRQDPGLGLRLIYFSYDVKMKEKGDIPEGYSVSREKKERFSLILESASTNQTSMYLCASSAPPGSYEQYFGPGTRLTVT.